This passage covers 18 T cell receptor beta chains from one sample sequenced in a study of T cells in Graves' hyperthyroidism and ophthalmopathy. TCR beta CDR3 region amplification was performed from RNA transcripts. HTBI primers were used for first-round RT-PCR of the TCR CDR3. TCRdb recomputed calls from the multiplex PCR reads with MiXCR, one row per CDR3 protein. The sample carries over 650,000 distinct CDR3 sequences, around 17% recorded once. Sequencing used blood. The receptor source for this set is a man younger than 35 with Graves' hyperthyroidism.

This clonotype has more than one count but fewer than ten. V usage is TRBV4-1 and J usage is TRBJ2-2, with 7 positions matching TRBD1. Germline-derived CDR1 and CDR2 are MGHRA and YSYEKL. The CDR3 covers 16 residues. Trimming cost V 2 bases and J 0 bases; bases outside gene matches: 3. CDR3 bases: TGCGCCAGCAGCCAATTTGGGACAGCGAACACCGGGGAGCTGTTTTTT. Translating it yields CASSQFGTANTGELFF.

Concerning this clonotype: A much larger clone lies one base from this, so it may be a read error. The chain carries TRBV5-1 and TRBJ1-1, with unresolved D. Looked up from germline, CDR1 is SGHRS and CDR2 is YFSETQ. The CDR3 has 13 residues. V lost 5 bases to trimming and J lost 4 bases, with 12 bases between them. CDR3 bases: TGCGCCAGCAGTTCCGAAGGGAGCACTGAAGCTTTCTTT. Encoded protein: CASSSEGSTEAFF.

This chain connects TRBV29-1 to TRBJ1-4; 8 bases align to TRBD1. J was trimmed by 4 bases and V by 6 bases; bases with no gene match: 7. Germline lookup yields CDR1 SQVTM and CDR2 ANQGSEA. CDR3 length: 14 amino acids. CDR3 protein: CSVTGQGINEKLFF. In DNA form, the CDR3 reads TGCAGCGTCACCGGACAGGGAATTAATGAAAAACTGTTTTTT.

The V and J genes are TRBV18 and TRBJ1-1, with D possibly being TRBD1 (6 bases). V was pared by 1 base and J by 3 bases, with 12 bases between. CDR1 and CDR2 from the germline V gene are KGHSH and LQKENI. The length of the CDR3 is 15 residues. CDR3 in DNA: TGTGCCAGCTCACCACTCAGGGGAGGTTACACTGAAGCTTTCTTT. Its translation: CASSPLRGGYTEAFF.

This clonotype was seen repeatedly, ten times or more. CDR3 in amino acids: CASSQGKGTEAFF. The CDR3 DNA is TGTGCCAGCTCCCAGGGAAAGGGGACTGAAGCTTTCTTT. This chain joins TRBV18 and TRBJ1-1, with D maybe TRBD1 (5 bases). Germline V gene lookup returns CDR1 KGHSH and CDR2 LQKENI. The CDR3 runs 13 residues. V was pared by 6 bases and J by 5 bases, with 13 bases between.

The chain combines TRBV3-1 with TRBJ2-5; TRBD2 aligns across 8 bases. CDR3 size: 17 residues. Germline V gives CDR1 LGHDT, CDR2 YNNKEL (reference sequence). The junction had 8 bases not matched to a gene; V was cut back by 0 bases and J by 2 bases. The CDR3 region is CASSQDQVSGMQETQYF. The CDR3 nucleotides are TGTGCCAGCAGCCAAGATCAAGTTAGCGGGATGCAAGAGACCCAGTACTTC.

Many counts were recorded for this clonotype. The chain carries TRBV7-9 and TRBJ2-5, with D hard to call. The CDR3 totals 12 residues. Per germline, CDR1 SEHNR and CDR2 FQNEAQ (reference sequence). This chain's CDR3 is CASTQVQETQYF. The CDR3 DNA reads TGTGCTTCGACCCAGGTTCAAGAGACCCAGTACTTC.

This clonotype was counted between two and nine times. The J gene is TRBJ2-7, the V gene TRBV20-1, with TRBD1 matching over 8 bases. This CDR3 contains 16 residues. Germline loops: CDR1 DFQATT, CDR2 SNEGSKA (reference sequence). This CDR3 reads CSAPDGGNGQGDEQYF. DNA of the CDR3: TGCAGCGCCCCCGATGGGGGCAACGGACAGGGTGACGAGCAGTACTTC.

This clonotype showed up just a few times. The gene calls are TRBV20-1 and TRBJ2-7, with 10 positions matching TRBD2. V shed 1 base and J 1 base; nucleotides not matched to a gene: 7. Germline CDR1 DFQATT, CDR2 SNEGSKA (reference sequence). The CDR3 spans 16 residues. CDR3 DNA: TGCAGTGCTAGAGCCCAGGGACTAGCGTCGTCCTACGAGCAGTACTTC. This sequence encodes CSARAQGLASSYEQYF.

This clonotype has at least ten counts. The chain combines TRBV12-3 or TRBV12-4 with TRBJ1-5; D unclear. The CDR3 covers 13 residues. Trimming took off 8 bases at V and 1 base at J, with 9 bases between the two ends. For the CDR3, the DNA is TGTGCCAGCGGGGTAACGAGCAATCAGCCCCAGCATTTT. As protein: CASGVTSNQPQHF.

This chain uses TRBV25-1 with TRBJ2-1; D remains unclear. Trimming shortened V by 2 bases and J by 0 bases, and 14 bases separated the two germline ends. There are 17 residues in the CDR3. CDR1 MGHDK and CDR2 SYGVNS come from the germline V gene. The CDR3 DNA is TGTGCCAGCAGTGAACTCGTCGGCGCATCCTCCTACAATGAGCAGTTCTTC. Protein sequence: CASSELVGASSYNEQFF.

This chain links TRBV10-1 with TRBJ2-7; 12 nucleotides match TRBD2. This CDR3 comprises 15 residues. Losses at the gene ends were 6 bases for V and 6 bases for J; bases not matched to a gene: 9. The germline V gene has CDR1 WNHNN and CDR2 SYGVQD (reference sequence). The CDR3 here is CASSLGLAGPVEQYF. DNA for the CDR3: TGCGCCAGCAGCCTAGGACTAGCGGGACCGGTCGAGCAGTACTTC.

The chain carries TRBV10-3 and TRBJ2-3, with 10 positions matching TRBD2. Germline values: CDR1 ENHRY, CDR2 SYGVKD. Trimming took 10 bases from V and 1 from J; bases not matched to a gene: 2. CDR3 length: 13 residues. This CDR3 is CATGTSGTDTQYF. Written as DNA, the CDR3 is TGTGCCACCGGGACTAGCGGCACAGATACGCAGTATTTT.

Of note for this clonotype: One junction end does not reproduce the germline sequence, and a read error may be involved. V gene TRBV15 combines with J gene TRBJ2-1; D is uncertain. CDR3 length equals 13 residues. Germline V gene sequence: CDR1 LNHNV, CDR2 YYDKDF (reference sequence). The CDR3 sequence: CATSRGLNNEQSF. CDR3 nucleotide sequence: TGTGCCACCAGCAGAGGACTTAACAATGAGCAGTCCTTC.

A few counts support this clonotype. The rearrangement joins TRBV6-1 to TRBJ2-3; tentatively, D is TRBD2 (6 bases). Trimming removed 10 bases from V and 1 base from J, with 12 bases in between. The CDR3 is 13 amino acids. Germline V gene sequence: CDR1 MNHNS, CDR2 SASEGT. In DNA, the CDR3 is TGTGCCACCCAGTGGGGGGGCACAGATACGCAGTATTTT. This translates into CATQWGGTDTQYF.

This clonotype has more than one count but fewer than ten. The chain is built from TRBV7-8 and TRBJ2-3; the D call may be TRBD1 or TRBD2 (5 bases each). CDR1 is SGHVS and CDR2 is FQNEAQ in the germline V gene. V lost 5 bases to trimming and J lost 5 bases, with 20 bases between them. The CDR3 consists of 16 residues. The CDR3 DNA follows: TGTGCCAGCAGCCCGTCGCCGGGACCAACCGAAGATACGCAGTATTTT. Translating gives CASSPSPGPTEDTQYF.

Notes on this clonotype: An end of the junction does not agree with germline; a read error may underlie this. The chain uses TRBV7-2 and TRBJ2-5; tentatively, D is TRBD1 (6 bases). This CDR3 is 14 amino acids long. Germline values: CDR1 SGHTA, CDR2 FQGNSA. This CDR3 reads CACSLDRVQETQYF. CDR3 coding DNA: TGTGCCTGCAGCTTGGACAGAGTCCAAGAGACCCAGTACTTC.

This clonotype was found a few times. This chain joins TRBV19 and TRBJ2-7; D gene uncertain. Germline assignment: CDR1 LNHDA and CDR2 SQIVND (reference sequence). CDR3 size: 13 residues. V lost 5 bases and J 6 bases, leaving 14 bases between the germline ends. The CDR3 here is CASSLTMAGEQYF. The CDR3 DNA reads TGTGCCAGTAGTTTAACTATGGCCGGCGAGCAGTACTTC.